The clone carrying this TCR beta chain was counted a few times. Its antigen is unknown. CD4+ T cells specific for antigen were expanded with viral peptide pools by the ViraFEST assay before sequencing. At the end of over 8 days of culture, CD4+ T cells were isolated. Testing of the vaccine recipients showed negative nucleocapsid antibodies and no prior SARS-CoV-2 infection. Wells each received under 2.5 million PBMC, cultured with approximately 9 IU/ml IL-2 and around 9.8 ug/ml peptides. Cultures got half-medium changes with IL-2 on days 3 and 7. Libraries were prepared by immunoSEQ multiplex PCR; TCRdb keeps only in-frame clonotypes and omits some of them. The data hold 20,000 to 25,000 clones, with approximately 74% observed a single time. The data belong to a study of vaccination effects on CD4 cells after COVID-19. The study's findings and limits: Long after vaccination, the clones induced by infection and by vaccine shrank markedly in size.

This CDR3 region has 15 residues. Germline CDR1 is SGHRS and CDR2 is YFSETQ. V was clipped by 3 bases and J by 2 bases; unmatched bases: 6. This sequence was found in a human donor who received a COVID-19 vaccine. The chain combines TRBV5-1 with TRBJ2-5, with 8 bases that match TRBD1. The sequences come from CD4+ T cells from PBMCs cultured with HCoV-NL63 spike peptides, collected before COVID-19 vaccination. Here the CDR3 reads CASSSDRVGQETQYF. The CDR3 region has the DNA TGCGCCAGCAGCTCGGACAGGGTGGGACAAGAGACCCAGTACTTC.